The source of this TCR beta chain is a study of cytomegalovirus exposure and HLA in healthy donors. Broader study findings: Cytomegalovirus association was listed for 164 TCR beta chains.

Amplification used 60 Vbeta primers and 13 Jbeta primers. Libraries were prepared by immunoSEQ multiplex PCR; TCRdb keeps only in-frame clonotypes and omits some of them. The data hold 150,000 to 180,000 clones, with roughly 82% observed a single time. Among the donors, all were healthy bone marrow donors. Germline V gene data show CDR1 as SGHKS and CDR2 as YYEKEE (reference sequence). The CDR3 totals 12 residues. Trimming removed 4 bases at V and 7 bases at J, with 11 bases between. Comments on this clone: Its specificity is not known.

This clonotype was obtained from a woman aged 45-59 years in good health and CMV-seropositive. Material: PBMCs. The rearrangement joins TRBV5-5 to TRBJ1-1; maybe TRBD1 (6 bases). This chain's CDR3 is CASSPGQIEAFF. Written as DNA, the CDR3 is TGTGCCAGCAGCCCTGGACAGATTGAAGCTTTCTTT.